This T cell receptor beta chain was identified during a study of control samples from healthy donors and cancer patients. Trimming took 6 bases from V and 3 from J; bases not matched to a gene: 4. Germline loops: CDR1 MNHEY, CDR2 SMNVEV (reference sequence). The CDR3 is 13 residues long. The table came from immunoSEQ multiplex PCR; TCRdb's copy has only in-frame clones and leaves some out. The table shows 120,000 to 150,000 clones, with around nine tenths occurring only once. Sequences were obtained from blood. The chain joins TRBV27 to TRBJ1-2; 7 bases are a match to TRBD1. This receptor was obtained from a woman aged 25 to 39 in good health. The CDR3 region is CASSRDSDYGYTF. In nucleotides, the CDR3 is TGTGCCAGCAGCCGGGACAGTGACTATGGCTACACCTTC.